The present T cell receptor beta chain was sequenced within a study of tumor-infiltrating lymphocytes in primary liver carcinoma (dated by TCRdb to the late 2010s). Context from the whole study: Four or five patients with histopathologically diagnosed primary liver carcinoma underwent surgical resection in China between 2015 and 2016. Of the five patients, three men and two women aged 30 to 69 years, four had hepatocellular carcinoma and one had combined HCC and intrahepatic cholangiocarcinoma. The five patients had tumors staged T1-T3 N0M0, with maximum diameters ranging from roughly 4.2 to 11 cm. Each sample produced roughly 3.65 to 8 million productive TCRbeta reads, and read depth showed no significant difference between tissue types. TCRbeta repertoire sequencing, expression microarrays and whole-exome sequencing were combined in the study across five regions of each liver tumor, with adjacent normal tissue and blood also included. A total of some 35 specimens from 5 patients underwent TCRbeta repertoire sequencing, comprising around 25 tumor regions, 5 adjacent noncancerous liver tissues and 5 peripheral blood samples. Repertoires from technical replicates were highly reproducible, with mean shared-clone rates about 0.91 and correlation coefficients above 0.95. Broad study findings and their caveats: Comparison of CD4+ and CD8+ T cell repertoires was precluded by the use of bulk unsorted samples. Only 4 or 5 patients were included in the study, and the authors note that the findings should be validated in a larger study. Consistent with antigen-driven expansion, pairs of tumor regions showed higher repertoire overlap (mean roughly 36%) than either tumor-adjacent pairs (roughly 17%) or tumor-blood pairs (around 15%). A significantly larger repertoire fraction was made up by the top 250 clones in tumors than in blood (p = 0.039). Only the TCR beta chain was sequenced, so true repertoire diversity is likely underestimated because unpaired alpha chains were not captured.

The germline V gene yields MDHEN for CDR1 and SYDVKM for CDR2. The CDR3 holds 14 amino acids from the cysteine to the phenylalanine. CDR3 DNA only is kept here, 42 bases in frame from base 1. Starting from about 500 ng total RNA, TCRbeta-specific cDNA was produced by reverse transcription with a constant-region primer and ProtoScript II reverse transcriptase. TCRbeta libraries were built with three nested multiplex PCR rounds, a slightly modified ARM-PCR procedure. Each of the first two PCR rounds ran for approximately 10 cycles using multiplex TRBV1-TRBV30 forward primers together with a Cbeta reverse primer. A final 25-cycle PCR with Deep VentR polymerase added sample barcodes and Illumina adapters. Before sequencing, amplicons of 200-500 bp were purified from gel using a QIAquick gel extraction kit. TCRbeta amplicons were sequenced on an Illumina HiSeq 2500 with 250-bp paired-end reads. The paper's processing steps were these. To recover full CDR3 sequences, reads were quality-trimmed using Trimmomatic v0.33 and paired reads were then merged using FLASH v1.2.11. V, D and J germline segments were assigned to the rearranged TCRbeta sequences by MiGEC v1.2.1b. Clonotype statistics and Shannon-Wiener diversity indices were calculated with VDJtools v1.0.0. To cut down on sampling bias, every analysis after diversity analysis relied on just the 250 most abundant clonotypes from each sample. Starting from the raw public reads, TCRdb applied fastp trimming at Q25, assembled clones with MiXCR and retained in-frame beta chains. Duplicate CDR3 protein sequences are folded into a single record with the most common DNA and genes. For this entry, the V and J calls and clone size follow TCRdb and not the study's own pipeline. The sample table lists about 210,000 distinct CDR3 sequences, around three fifths of them with a count of one. About 7.1% of the sample goes to the ten largest clones.

In its sample, this clonotype was seen once. Its recognized antigen is unknown. Qualities for individual bases were not recorded, and no much larger clone is one base off. Resting on one read, the evidence is weak. Blood RNA was extracted from unsorted whole blood using TRIzol reagent, and germline DNA was obtained with the DNeasy Blood & Tissue kit. Patients had chronic HBV infection and were treatment-naive at sampling. Approximately 3.9 milliliters of peripheral blood were collected into K2EDTA tubes before surgery. The specimen sequenced was peripheral blood. The receptor chain draws on TRBV28 and TRBJ2-1, with TRBD1 as a weak D call on 6 bases. This clonotype was obtained from a woman aged 55 to 70 with primary liver carcinoma and hepatitis B virus infection. The encoded CDR3 is CATSGTRAGDEQFF. The DNA sequence is TGTGCAACCTCCGGGACAAGGGCAGGGGATGAGCAGTTCTTC. Outside the CDR3, residues come from the reference TRBV28 and TRBJ2-1 proteins, so the full variable domain is: DVKVTQSSRYLVKRTGEKVFLECVQDMDHENMFWYRQDPGLGLRLIYFSYDVKMKEKGDIPEGYSVSREKKERFSLILESASTNQTSMYLCATSGTRAGDEQFFGPGTRLTVL.